This T cell receptor (beta chain) comes out of a study of control samples from healthy donors and cancer patients. The method was immunoSEQ multiplex PCR; TCRdb's version includes in-frame clones alone and lacks a portion of them. The table lists about 250,000 clones, 82% of them singletons. Input material: PBMCs. The origin of this receptor is an older woman with lung cancer.

The CDR3 DNA is TGCGCCAGCAGCCCCCCCCTTGCCGGGACAGGTGATTACAATGAGCAGTTCTTC. Protein product: CASSPPLAGTGDYNEQFF. The gene calls are TRBV4-1 and TRBJ2-1, with TRBD1 matching over 8 bases. V was clipped by 4 bases and J by 4 bases; unmatched bases: 15. This CDR3 spans 18 amino acids. CDR1 MGHRA and CDR2 YSYEKL come from the germline V gene.